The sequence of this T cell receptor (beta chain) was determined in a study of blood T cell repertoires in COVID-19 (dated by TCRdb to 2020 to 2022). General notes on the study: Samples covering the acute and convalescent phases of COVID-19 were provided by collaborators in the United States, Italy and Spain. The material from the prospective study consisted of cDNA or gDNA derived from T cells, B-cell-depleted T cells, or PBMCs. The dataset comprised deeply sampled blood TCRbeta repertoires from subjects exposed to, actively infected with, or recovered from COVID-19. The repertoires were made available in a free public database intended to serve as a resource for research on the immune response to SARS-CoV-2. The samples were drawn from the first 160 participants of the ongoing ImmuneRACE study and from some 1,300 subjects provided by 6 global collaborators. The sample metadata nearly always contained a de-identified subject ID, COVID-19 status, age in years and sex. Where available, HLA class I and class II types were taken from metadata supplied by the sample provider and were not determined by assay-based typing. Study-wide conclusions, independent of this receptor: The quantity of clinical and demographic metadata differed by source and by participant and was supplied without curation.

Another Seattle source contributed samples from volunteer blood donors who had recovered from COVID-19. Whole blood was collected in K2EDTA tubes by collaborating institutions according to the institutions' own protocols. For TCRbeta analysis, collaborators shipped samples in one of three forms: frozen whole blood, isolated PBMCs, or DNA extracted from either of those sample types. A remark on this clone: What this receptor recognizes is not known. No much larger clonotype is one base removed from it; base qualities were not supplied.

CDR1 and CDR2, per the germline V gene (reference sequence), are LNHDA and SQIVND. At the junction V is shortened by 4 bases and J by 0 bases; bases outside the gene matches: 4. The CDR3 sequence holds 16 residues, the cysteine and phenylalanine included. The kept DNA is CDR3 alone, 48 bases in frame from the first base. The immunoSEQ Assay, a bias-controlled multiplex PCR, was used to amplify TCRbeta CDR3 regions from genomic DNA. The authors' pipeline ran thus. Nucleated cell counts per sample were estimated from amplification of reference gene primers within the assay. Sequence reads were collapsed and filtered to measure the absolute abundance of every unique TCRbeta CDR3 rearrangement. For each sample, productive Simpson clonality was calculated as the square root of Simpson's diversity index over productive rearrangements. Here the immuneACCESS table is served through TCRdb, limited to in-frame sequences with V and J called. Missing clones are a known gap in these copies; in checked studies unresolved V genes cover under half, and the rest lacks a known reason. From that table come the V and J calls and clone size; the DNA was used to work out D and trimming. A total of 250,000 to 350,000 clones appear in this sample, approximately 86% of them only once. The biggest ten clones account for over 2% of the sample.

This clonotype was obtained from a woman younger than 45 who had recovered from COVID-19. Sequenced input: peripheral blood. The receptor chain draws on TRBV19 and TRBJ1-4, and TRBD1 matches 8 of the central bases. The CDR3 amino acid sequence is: CASSKDRDPTNEKLFF. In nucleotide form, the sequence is TGTGCCAGTAGTAAGGACAGGGACCCAACTAATGAAAAACTGTTTTTT.